What follows are 8 T cell receptor beta chains derived from one specimen sequenced in a study of T cell changes during pregnancy in multiple sclerosis. Some clones are missing from TCRdb's copy, which holds only in-frame ones; the method was immunoSEQ multiplex PCR. The table includes almost 95,000 clones, roughly 90% detected once. The starting material was peripheral blood, obtained in the first trimester of pregnancy. All receptors derive from a female donor with multiple sclerosis, enrolled in a pregnancy study.

This chain joins TRBV30 and TRBJ1-1; TRBD1 might be the D (6 bases). CDR3 length: 13 residues. The V gene's germline CDR1 is GTSNPN and CDR2 SVGIG (reference sequence). V lost 3 bases, J lost 4 bases, and 12 bases lay in between. Here the CDR3 reads CAWSGGGLTEAFF. CDR3 sequence (DNA): TGTGCCTGGAGCGGGGGGGGGCTCACTGAAGCTTTCTTT.

The chain joins TRBV5-4 to TRBJ2-5; 7 nucleotides align to TRBD1. This CDR3 region has 13 residues. Germline CDR1 reads SGHNT; CDR2 reads YYREEE (reference sequence). Germline trimming cut 5 bases from V and 4 bases from J; bases unmatched to any gene: 5. CDR3 coding DNA: TGTGCCAGCAGGGATGGGACAGTAGAGACCCAGTACTTC. It translates to CASRDGTVETQYF.

CDR3 in amino acids: CASSTRGQGGELFF. CDR3 DNA: TGTGCCAGCAGCACCAGGGGGCAGGGCGGGGAGCTGTTTTTT. The rearrangement joins TRBV7-6 to TRBJ2-2, with TRBD1 matching 8 bases. J was trimmed by 7 bases and V by 5 bases; bases with no gene match: 6. Germline V gives CDR1 SGHVS, CDR2 FNYEAQ. The length of the CDR3 is 14 residues.

The V and J genes are TRBV19 and TRBJ2-3; TRBD2 matches 11 bases. This CDR3 has 16 amino acids. Losses at the gene ends were 5 bases for V and 2 bases for J; bases not matched to a gene: 6. In germline, CDR1 is LNHDA, CDR2 SQIVND (reference sequence). The CDR3 here is CASSRPSGRPTDTQYF. CDR3 DNA: TGTGCCAGTAGTCGGCCTAGCGGGAGGCCCACAGATACGCAGTATTTT. Supplemented by reference TRBV19 and TRBJ2-3, the full variable domain reads DGGITQSPKYLFRKEGQNVTLSCEQNLNHDAMYWYRQDPGQGLRLIYYSQIVNDFQKGDIAEGYSVSREKKESFPLTVTSAQKNPTAFYLCASSRPSGRPTDTQYFGPGTRLTVL.

The chain joins TRBV30 to TRBJ1-2; possibly TRBD1 for D (5 bases). CDR3 length: 13 amino acids. Trimming removed 3 bases from V and 3 bases from J, with 11 bases in between. Germline CDR1 is GTSNPN and CDR2 is SVGIG (reference sequence). CDR3: CAWRKGLDYGYTF. The DNA of the CDR3 is TGTGCCTGGAGAAAGGGGTTGGACTATGGCTACACCTTC. Variable domain in full (rest from reference TRBV30 and TRBJ1-2): SQTIHQWPATLVQPVGSPLSLECTVEGTSNPNLYWYRQAAGRGLQLLFYSVGIGQISSEVPQNLSASRPQDRQFILSSKKLLLSDSGFYLCAWRKGLDYGYTFGSGTRLTVV.

The rearrangement uses TRBV19 and TRBJ2-5; D is possibly TRBD1 (8 bases). The CDR3 length is 13 residues. Germline values: CDR1 LNHDA, CDR2 SQIVND (reference sequence). V was shortened by 11 bases and J by 3 bases, with 16 bases between the two germline ends. CDR3 DNA: TGTGCCTCGACAGGGGAGGGGAAAGAGACCCAGTACTTC. This encodes CASTGEGKETQYF.

V usage is TRBV7-7 and J usage is TRBJ2-7, with D possibly TRBD2 on 5 matching bases. The CDR3 runs 14 residues. The germline CDR1 and CDR2 sequences are SSHAT and FNYEAQ (reference sequence). V lost 11 bases, J lost 4 bases, and 21 bases lay in between. The CDR3: CAAGFTENPYEQYF. CDR3 DNA: TGTGCCGCGGGTTTTACCGAGAACCCTTACGAGCAGTACTTC.

The CDR3 loop reads CASSKPGLVSYNEQFF. The CDR3 DNA reads as TGTGCCAGCAGCAAACCGGGTCTAGTCTCCTACAATGAGCAGTTCTTC. V is TRBV9 and J is TRBJ2-1; D gene unclear. The CDR3 has 16 amino acids. CDR1 is SGDLS and CDR2 is YYNGEE in the germline V gene. The V gene lost 4 bases and the J gene lost 0 bases, with 14 bases spanning the gap.